The present TCR beta chain was sequenced within a study of T-cell memory formation after mild COVID-19. Points from the study as a whole: Pre-infection memory showed some responding clones, and this suggested that cross-reactive memory joined. Shrinking CD4+ clones were chiefly CM and EM; CD8+ ones were chiefly EMRA. While clones contracting from day 15 to 85 were balanced between CD4 and CD8, later expanders leaned CD4+.

Libraries for TCRalpha and TCRbeta carried sample barcodes and unique molecular identifiers via 5'RACE. TCRdb re-analysed the 5' RACE reads in MiXCR, keeping a single row per CDR3 protein. Seen here are some 490,000 distinct CDR3 sequences, 15% to 20% observed once, and the top ten hold over 9%. Germline values: CDR1 LGHDT, CDR2 YNNKEL (reference sequence). The CDR3 has 12 residues. The germline V and J ends were trimmed by 0 bases and 8 bases, with 5 bases remaining between them. This clonotype was counted only a few times. The antigen is unknown. Sequencing was done on a sample of PBMCs or a T cell subset sorted from them (not recorded which). The TCR sequence derives from an adult woman who had mild COVID-19 (a few samples of this study predate the infection). Cell type and time point are not known. This chain connects TRBV3-1 to TRBJ1-5; D call uncertain. The CDR3 loop is CASSQEGKPQHF. For the CDR3, the DNA is TGTGCCAGCAGCCAAGAGGGAAAGCCCCAGCATTTT.